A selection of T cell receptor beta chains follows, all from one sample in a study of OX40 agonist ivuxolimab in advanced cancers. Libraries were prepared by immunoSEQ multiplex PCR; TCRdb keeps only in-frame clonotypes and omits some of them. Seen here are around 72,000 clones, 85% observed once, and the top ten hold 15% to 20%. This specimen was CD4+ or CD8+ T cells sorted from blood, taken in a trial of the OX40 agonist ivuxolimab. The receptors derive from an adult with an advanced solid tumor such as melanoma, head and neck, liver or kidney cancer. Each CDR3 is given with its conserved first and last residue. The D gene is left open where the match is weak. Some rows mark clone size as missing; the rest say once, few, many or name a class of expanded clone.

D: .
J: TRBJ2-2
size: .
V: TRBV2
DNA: TGTGCCAGCACGAACACGAACACCGGGGAGCTGTTTTTT
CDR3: CASTNTNTGELFF

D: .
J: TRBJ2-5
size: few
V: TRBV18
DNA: TGTGCCAGCTCACTGAACCAAGAGACCCAGTACTTC
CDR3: CASSLNQETQYF

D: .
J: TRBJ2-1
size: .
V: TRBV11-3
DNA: TGTGCCAGCAGCTTAGCGTGGCAGAACAATGAGCAGTTCTTC
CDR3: CASSLAWQNNEQFF

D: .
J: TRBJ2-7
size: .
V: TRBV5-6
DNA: TGTGCCAGCAACCCTCTTCGTAGTCAGCCCAAATACGAGCAGTACTTC
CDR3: CASNPLRSQPKYEQYF

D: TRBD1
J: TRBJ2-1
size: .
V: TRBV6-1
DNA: TGTGCCAGCAGTGGGGGACAGGGTTTGAACTTCTTC
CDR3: CASSGGQGLNFF

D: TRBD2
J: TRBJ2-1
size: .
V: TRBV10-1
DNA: TGCGCCAGCAGTGACGGACTAGTCCAATACAATGAGCAGTTCTTC
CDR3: CASSDGLVQYNEQFF

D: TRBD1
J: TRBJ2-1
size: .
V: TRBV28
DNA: TGTGCCAGCAGTGGGGGGACAGGGGGCTACAATGAGCAGTTCTTC
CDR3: CASSGGTGGYNEQFF

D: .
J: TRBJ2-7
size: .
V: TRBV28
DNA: TGTGCCAGCAGTCTCCATACAGGGAAAAGTACGTACGAGCAGTACTTC
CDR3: CASSLHTGKSTYEQYF

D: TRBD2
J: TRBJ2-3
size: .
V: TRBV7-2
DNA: TGTGCCAGCAGCCCGGGACTAGCGGGGGGCACAGATACGCAGTATTTT
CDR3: CASSPGLAGGTDTQYF

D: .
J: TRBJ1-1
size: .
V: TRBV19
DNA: TGTGCCAGTAGTAAACAGGGAGTAGTCACTGAAGCTTTCTTT
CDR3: CASSKQGVVTEAFF

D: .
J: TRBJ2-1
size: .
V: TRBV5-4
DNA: TGTGCCAGCAGCAGTAGCGTGGGGGCCTACAATGAGCAGTTCTTC
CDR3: CASSSSVGAYNEQFF

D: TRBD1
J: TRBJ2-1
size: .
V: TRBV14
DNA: TGTGCCAGCAGCCTTATTCCGGGACAGGGGGACAATGAGCAGTTCTTC
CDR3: CASSLIPGQGDNEQFF

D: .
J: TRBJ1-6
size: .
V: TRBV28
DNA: TGTGCCAGCACCGAGGATTCGAATTCACCCCTCCACTTT
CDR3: CASTEDSNSPLHF

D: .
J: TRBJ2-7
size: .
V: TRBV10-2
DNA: TGCGCCAGCAGTGTGCTGGCTCGAGGGCACGAGCAGTACTTC
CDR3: CASSVLARGHEQYF

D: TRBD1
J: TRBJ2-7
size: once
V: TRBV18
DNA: TGTGCCAGCTCAATTCCCGGGACAGGGTCGGGCGAGCAGTACTTC
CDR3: CASSIPGTGSGEQYF

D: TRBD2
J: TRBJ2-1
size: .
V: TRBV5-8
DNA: TGTGCCAGCAGTTTTCTCGGGACTAGGGCCCGCAATGAGCAGTTCTTC
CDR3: CASSFLGTRARNEQFF

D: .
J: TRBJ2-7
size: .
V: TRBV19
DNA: TGTGCCAGTAGTATCGCCCACCACGAGCAGTACTTC
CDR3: CASSIAHHEQYF

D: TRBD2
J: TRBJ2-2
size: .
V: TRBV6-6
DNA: TGTGCCAGCAGGGGACAGCGGGAGGCGAGCACCGGGGAGCTGTTTTTT
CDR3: CASRGQREASTGELFF

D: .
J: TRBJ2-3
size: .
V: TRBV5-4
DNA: TGTGCCAGCAGCTTGCGTAAGACCCTGAGCGGGAGCACAGATACGCAGTATTTT
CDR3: CASSLRKTLSGSTDTQYF

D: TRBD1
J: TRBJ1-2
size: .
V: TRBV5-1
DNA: TGCGCCAGCAGCCTCGGGACAGGGGGCAAGGTCGGCGATGGCTACACCTTC
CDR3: CASSLGTGGKVGDGYTF

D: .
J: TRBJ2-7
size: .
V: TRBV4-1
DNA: TGCGCCAGCAGCCAAGATCGTGGGCTGGAGCAGTACTTC
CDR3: CASSQDRGLEQYF

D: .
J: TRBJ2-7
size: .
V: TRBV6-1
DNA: TGTGCCACCCGGGACACTTCCTACGAGCAGTACTTC
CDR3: CATRDTSYEQYF

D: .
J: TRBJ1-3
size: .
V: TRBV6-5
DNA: TGTGCCAGCAGTCCCGCTTGGGGGGCCGGAAACACCATATATTTT
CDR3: CASSPAWGAGNTIYF

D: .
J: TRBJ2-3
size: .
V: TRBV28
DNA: TGTGCCAGCAGCTCCCCTACAGATACGCAGTATTTT
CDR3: CASSSPTDTQYF

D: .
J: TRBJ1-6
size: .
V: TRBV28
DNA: TGTGCCAGCAGTTCCTCTGACAGACTTAATAATTCACCCCTCCACTTT
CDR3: CASSSSDRLNNSPLHF

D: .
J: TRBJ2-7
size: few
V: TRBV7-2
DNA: TGTGCCAGCAGCCCCGAAAACGAGCAGTACTTC
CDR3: CASSPENEQYF

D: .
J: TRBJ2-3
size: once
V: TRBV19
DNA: TGTGCCACCAGAGAGCAGTTAGCAGATACGCAGTATTTT
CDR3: CATREQLADTQYF

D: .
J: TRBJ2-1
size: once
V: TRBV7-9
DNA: TGTGCCAGCAGCTTAGTTCTAGCGAACAATGAGCAGTTCTTC
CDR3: CASSLVLANNEQFF

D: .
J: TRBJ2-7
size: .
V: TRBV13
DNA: TGTGCCAGCAGCTTGCAGGGCTCCTACGAGCAGTACTTC
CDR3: CASSLQGSYEQYF

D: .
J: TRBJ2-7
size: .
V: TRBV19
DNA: TGTGCCAGTAGTATCTTCCGGGGAGGATACGAGCAGTACTTC
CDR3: CASSIFRGGYEQYF

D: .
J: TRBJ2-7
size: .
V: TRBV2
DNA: TGTGCCGGGGGGATGTTTTCCTACGAGCAGTACTTC
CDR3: CAGGMFSYEQYF

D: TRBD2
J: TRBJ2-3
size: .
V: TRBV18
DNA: TGTGCCAGCTCACCCGGACTAGCGGGAGCGGCAGATACGCAGTATTTT
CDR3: CASSPGLAGAADTQYF

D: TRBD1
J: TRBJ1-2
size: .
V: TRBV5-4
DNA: TGTGCCAGCAGCCAGGGACAGGATAACTATGGCTACACCTTC
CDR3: CASSQGQDNYGYTF

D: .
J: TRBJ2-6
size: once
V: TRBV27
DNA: TGTGCCAGCAGTGACCCTAGGGGTAGTCGATCTGGGGCCAACGTCCTGACTTTC
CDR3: CASSDPRGSRSGANVLTF

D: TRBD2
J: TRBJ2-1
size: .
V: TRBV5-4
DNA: TGTGCCAGCAGCTATCTTCTAGTGGGAGGGTACAATGAGCAGTTCTTC
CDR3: CASSYLLVGGYNEQFF

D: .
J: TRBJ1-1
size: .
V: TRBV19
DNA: TGTGCCAGTAAGTCGCAGGGTAGTACAGGTGAAGCTTTCTTT
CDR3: CASKSQGSTGEAFF

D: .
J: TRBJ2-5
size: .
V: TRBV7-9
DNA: TGTGCCAGCAGCTTCGGGCAGGGCAAGGTCGGAGAGACCCAGTACTTC
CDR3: CASSFGQGKVGETQYF

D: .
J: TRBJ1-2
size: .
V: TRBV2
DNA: TGTGCCAGCAGTGAACGGCAGGGGTTTCGGTCGGGCGGCTACACCTTC
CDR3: CASSERQGFRSGGYTF

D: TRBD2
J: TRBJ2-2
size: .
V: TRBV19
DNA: TGTGCCAGCAGTACGAGCGGGAGGGCCGCCGGGGAGCTGTTTTTT
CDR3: CASSTSGRAAGELFF

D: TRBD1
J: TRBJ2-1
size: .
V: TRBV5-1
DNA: TGCGCCAGCAGCTTGGGGTTAGGGACAGGGGGCGATGAGCAGTTCTTC
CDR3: CASSLGLGTGGDEQFF

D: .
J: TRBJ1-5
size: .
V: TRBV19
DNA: TGTGCCAGTTCAGGGAGTGGAGGCAATCAGCCCCAGCATTTT
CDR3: CASSGSGGNQPQHF

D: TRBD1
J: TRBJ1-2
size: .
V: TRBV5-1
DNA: TGCGCCAGCAGCTTGGAGACAGGGACTGGCTACACCTTC
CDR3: CASSLETGTGYTF

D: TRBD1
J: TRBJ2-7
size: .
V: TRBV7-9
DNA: TGTGCCAGCAGCCCCGGGACAGGCCTCAGCGAGCAGTACTTC
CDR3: CASSPGTGLSEQYF

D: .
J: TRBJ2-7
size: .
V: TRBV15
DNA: TGTGCCACCAGCAAAACAGACAGTGCCTCCTACGAGCAGTACTTC
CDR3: CATSKTDSASYEQYF

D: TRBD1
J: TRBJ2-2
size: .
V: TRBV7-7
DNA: TGTGCTAGCAGCTCACAGGGGACGAACACCGGGGAGCTGTTTTTT
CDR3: CASSSQGTNTGELFF

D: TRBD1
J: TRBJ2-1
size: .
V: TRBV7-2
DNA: TGTGCCAGCACCTCCTCAGGGGGCGCGATCTACAATGAGCAGTTCTTC
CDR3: CASTSSGGAIYNEQFF

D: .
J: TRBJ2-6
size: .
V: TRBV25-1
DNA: TGTGCCACTCAGAGGGGGGCTGGGGCCAACGTCCTGACTTTC
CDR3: CATQRGAGANVLTF

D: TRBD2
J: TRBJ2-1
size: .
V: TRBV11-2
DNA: TGTGCCAGCAGCTTTCAGCGGGAGGGATACAATGAGCAGTTCTTC
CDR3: CASSFQREGYNEQFF

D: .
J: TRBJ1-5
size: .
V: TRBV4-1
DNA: TGCGCCAGCAGCCCCAAGGGCGGGGGGAGTAATCAACCCCAGCATTTT
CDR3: CASSPKGGGSNQPQHF

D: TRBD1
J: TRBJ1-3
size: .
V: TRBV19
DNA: TGTGCCAGTAATTTGGACAGGGCCTCTGGAAACACCATATATTTT
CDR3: CASNLDRASGNTIYF

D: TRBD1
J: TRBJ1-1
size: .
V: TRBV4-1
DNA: TGCGCCAGCAGCCAAGACCGGACAGGGAACACTGAAGCTTTCTTT
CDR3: CASSQDRTGNTEAFF

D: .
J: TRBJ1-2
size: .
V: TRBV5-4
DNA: TGTGCCAGCAGCTCTAACTATGGCTACACCTTC
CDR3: CASSSNYGYTF

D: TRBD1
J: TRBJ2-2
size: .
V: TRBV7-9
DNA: TGTGCCAGCAGCTTTTTACAGGGGAGCACCGGGGAGCTGTTTTTT
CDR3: CASSFLQGSTGELFF

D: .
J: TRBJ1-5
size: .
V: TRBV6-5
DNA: TGTGCCAGCGCCGGGGTCAATCAGCCCCAGCATTTT
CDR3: CASAGVNQPQHF

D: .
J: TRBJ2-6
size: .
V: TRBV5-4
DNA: TGTGCCAGCAGAAGGGACGTTTTCTCTGGGGCCAACGTCCTGACTTTC
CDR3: CASRRDVFSGANVLTF

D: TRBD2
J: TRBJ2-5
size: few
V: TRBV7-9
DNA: TGTGCCAGCAGCACTCCCACGGGACTAGGGCTGGAGACCCAGTACTTC
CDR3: CASSTPTGLGLETQYF